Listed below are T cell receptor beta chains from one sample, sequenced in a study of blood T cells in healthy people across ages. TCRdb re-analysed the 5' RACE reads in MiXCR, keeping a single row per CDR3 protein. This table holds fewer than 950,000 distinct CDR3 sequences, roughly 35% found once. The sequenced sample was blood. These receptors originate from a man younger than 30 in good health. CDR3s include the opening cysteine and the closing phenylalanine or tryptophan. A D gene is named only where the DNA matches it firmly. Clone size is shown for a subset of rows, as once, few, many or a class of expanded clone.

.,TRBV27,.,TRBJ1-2,TGTGCCAGCCGGGAGGGGACGGGCGGCTACACCTTC,CASREGTGGYTF
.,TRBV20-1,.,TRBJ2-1,TGCAGTGCAAAGCATGGGGAGTACCATGAGCAGTTCTTC,CSAKHGEYHEQFF
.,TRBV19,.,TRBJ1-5,TGTGCCAGTAGTAACCGGGACAAACAGCCCCAGCATTTT,CASSNRDKQPQHF
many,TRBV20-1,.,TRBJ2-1,TGCAGTGCTAGACTGAGGGTCACCTACAATGAGCAGTTCTTC,CSARLRVTYNEQFF
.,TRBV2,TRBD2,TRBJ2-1,TGTGCCAGCAGTGTAGGGGCTAGCGGGGGGGCCCGCGATGAGTTCTTC,CASSVGASGGARDEFF
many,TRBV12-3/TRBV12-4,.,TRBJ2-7,TGTGCCAGCAGTTTACGAGAAGCCTACGAGCAGTACTTC,CASSLREAYEQYF
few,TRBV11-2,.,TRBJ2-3,TGTGCCAGCAGTCAGGAGTACAGGGATGGAGATACGCAGTATTTT,CASSQEYRDGDTQYF
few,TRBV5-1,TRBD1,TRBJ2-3,TGCGCCAGCAGCTTGAACACAGGGGGCGGTACAGATACGCAGTATTTT,CASSLNTGGGTDTQYF
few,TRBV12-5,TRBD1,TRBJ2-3,TGTGCTAGTGGTTCCGACAGGGTTAACACAGATACGCAGTATTTT,CASGSDRVNTDTQYF
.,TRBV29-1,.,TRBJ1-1,TGCAGCGTTGATTACAGGACCCAAGGTGAAGCTTTCTTT,CSVDYRTQGEAFF
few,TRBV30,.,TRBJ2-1,TGTGCCTGGAGTATAACTAGGGAGCAGTTCTTC,CAWSITREQFF
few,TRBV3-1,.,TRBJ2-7,TGTGCCAGCAGCCAAGATGGGGTCCACGAGCAGTACTTC,CASSQDGVHEQYF
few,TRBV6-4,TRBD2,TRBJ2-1,TGTGCCAGCAGTGATGGTAGCGGGGCTAGTGAGCAGTTCTTC,CASSDGSGASEQFF
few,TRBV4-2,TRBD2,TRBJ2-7,TGTGCCAGCAGCCAAGATGGAGCGGGAGAGTACAATGAGCAGTACTTC,CASSQDGAGEYNEQYF
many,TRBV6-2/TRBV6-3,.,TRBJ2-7,TGTGCCAGCAGTTACCCGACCTACGAGCAGTACTTC,CASSYPTYEQYF
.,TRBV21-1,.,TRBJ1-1,TGTGCCAGCAACGAGACAGGGGGCGAGGCAACTGAAGCTTTCTTT,CASNETGGEATEAFF
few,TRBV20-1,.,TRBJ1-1,TGCAGTGCTAGAGCTTTCGGGCAGATGAACACTGAAGCTTTCTTT,CSARAFGQMNTEAFF
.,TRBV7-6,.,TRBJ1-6,TGTGCCAGCAGCTTAAGCCTTTCTGGAGAGTCACCCCTCCACTTT,CASSLSLSGESPLHF
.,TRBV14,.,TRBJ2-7,TGTGCCAGCAGTCCAATCGACAGTACCTACGAGCAGTACTTC,CASSPIDSTYEQYF
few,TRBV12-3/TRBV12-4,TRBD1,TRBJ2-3,TGTGCCAGCAGGCCGGCGCCGGGACAGATCACAGATACGCAGTATTTT,CASRPAPGQITDTQYF
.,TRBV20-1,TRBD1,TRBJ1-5,TGCAGTGCTAGAGAGTCGCATCCGGGACAGGGCAATCAGCCCCAGCATTTT,CSARESHPGQGNQPQHF
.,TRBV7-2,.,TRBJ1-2,TGTGCCAGCAGCGCCGAGCGGACGGCCGGTGGCTACACCTTC,CASSAERTAGGYTF
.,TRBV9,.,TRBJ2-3,TGTGCCAGCAGCGTAACTTGGGGCGCCGCAGATACGCAGTATTTT,CASSVTWGAADTQYF
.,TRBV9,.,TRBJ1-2,TGTGCCAGCAGCGTAGATCCGGGGGCGACGGATGGCTACACCTTC,CASSVDPGATDGYTF
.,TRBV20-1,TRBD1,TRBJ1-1,TGCAGTGCCAAAGGACAGGGAGGGGACACTGAAGCTTTCTTT,CSAKGQGGDTEAFF
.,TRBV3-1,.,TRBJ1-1,TGTGCCAGCAGCCAAGTCAGGGAGGGCGAAGCTTTCTTT,CASSQVREGEAFF
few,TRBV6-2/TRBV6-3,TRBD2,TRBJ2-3,TGTGCCAGCACCCTGGGGCTAGCGGGAGGTACTAGCACAGATACGCAGTATTTT,CASTLGLAGGTSTDTQYF
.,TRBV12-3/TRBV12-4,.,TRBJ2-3,TGTGCCAGCAGTTCGGTGACGGGAGATACGCAGTATTTT,CASSSVTGDTQYF
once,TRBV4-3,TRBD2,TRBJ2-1,TGCGCCAGCAGCCACGGACTAGGTTGTGAGCAGTTCTTC,CASSHGLGCEQFF
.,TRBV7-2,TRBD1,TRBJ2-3,TGTGCCGGCAGCACCCGGACAGGGGGTGGGGCAGATACGCAGTATTTT,CAGSTRTGGGADTQYF
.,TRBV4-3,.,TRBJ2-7,TGCGCCGGCAGCCAAGCCAAGGCTTTAACCTACGAGCAGTACTTC,CAGSQAKALTYEQYF
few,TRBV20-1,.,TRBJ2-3,TGCAGTGCGCGAAAGGGCCAAGATACGCAGTATTTT,CSARKGQDTQYF
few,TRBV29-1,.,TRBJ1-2,TGCAGTTCTTGGGGACCAAGGGACTATGGCTACACCTTC,CSSWGPRDYGYTF
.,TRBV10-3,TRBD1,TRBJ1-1,TGTGCCATCAGTACAGGGGTGAACACTGAAGCTTTCTTT,CAISTGVNTEAFF
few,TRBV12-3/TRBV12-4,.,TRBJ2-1,TGTGCCAGCAGCTCACGCGGGGGCCCCTCCTACAATGAGCAGTTCTTC,CASSSRGGPSYNEQFF
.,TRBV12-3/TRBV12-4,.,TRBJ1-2,TGTGCCAGCAGTTCTCACAGGAGTTCTAACTATGGCTACACCTTC,CASSSHRSSNYGYTF
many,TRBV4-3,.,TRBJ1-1,TGCGCCAGCAGTCCACAGGGAGGGACTGAAGCTTTCTTT,CASSPQGGTEAFF
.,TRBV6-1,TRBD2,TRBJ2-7,TGTGCCAGCAGCTCTAGACTAGCGGGACCCTACGAGCAGTACTTC,CASSSRLAGPYEQYF
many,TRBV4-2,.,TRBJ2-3,TGTGCCAGCAGCCACATTAGCGTTACAGATACGCAGTATTTT,CASSHISVTDTQYF
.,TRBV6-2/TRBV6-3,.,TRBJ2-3,TGTGCCAGCAGCCAACCCAGAAAGTGGGGCACAGATACGCAGTATTTT,CASSQPRKWGTDTQYF
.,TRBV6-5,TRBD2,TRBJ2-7,TGTGCCAGCAGTTACGTGGGAGGGAGCTCCTACGAGCAGTACTTC,CASSYVGGSSYEQYF
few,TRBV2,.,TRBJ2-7,TGTGCCAGCAGAGACACTAACGACTACCGCAAGGGTAATGAGCAGTACTTC,CASRDTNDYRKGNEQYF
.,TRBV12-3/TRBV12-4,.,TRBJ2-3,TGTGCCAGCAGTTATAAAGATACGCAGTATTTT,CASSYKDTQYF
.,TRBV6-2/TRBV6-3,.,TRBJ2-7,TGTGCCAGCGGACTAAGTTCCCCCACCGAGCAGTACTTC,CASGLSSPTEQYF
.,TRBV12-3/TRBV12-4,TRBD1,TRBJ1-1,TGTGCCAGCAGTTTAGGTGAGGGGGCGGACACTGAAGCTTTCTTT,CASSLGEGADTEAFF
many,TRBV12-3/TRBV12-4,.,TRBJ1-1,TGTGCCAGCAGTTCCAAGAACACTGAAGCTTTCTTT,CASSSKNTEAFF
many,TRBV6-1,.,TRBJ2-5,TGTGCCAGCAGTGAAAAAAGGGAGACCCAGTACTTC,CASSEKRETQYF
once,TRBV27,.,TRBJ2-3,TGTGCCAGCAGTTTTGAACCATCTGGGTATACGCAGTATTTT,CASSFEPSGYTQYF
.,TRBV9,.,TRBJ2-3,TGTGCCAGCAGCGTAGAAGGGGTGGTGGCAGATACGCAGTATTTT,CASSVEGVVADTQYF
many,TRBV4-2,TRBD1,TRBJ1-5,TGTGCCAGGGACGGGACCACAGGGGGCTGCAATCAGCCCCAGCATTTT,CARDGTTGGCNQPQHF
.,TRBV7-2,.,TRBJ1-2,TGTGCCAGCAGCTTATACAGCAGCTATGGCTACACCTTC,CASSLYSSYGYTF
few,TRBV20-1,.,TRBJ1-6,TGCAGTGCCATGTCAAGTGGCTCCTATAATTCACCCCTCCACTTT,CSAMSSGSYNSPLHF
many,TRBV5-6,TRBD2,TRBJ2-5,TGTGCCAGCAGCTTGCGGCGGGGGATCCAAGAGACCCAGTACTTC,CASSLRRGIQETQYF